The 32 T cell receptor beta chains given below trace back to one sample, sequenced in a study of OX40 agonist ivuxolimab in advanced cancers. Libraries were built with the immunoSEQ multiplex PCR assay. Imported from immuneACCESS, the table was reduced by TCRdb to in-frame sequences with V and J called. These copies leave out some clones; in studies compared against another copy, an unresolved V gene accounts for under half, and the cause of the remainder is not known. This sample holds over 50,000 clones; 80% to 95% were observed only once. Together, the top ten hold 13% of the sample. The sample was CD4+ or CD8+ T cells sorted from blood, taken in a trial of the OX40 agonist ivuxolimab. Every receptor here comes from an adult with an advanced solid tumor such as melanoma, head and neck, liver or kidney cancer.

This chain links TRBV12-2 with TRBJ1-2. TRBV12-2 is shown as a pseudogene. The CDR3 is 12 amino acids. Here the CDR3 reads CASRLAGYGYTF. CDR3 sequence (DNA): TGTGCAAGTCGCTTGGCGGGGTATGGCTACACCTTC.

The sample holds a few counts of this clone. For the CDR3, the DNA is TGTGCCAGCAGCTCAACCGATCCTTCCTGGACTAGCAGCACAGATACGCAGTATTTT. It yields the protein CASSSTDPSWTSSTDTQYF. The V gene is TRBV7-9, the J gene TRBJ2-3; 8 nucleotides match TRBD2. The CDR3 length is 19 residues. Germline V gene data show CDR1 as SEHNR and CDR2 as FQNEAQ (reference sequence). Losses at the gene ends were 4 bases for V and 0 bases for J; bases not matched to a gene: 15.

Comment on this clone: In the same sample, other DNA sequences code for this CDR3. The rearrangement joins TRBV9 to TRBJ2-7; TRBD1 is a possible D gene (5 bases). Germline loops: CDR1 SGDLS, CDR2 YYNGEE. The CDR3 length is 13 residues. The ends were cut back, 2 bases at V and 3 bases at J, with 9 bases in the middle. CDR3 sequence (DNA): TGTGCCAGCAGCGTTGAACAGGACTACGAGCAGTACTTC. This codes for CASSVEQDYEQYF.

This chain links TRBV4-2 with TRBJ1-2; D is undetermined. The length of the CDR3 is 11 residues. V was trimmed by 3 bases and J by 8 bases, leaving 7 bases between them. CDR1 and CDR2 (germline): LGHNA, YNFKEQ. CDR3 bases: TGTGCCAGCAGCCAGGGCAGGGGCTACACCTTC. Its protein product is CASSQGRGYTF.

The chain's CDR3 is CASSSRTNQETQYF. The CDR3 bases are TGTGCCAGCAGCTCCCGTACGAACCAAGAGACCCAGTACTTC. The V and J genes are TRBV11-1 and TRBJ2-5, with D uncertain. This CDR3 has 14 amino acids. The V end lost 4 bases, the J end lost 0 bases, and 9 bases lay between the germline ends. Looked up from germline, CDR1 is SGHAT and CDR2 is FQDESV (reference sequence).

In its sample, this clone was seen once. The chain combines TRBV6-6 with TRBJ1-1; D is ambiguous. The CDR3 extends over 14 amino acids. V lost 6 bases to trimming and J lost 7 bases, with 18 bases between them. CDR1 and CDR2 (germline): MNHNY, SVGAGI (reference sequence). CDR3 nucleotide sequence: TGTGCCAGCAGCGTGTCGTGGAACAGCCTTGAAGCTTTCTTT. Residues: CASSVSWNSLEAFF.

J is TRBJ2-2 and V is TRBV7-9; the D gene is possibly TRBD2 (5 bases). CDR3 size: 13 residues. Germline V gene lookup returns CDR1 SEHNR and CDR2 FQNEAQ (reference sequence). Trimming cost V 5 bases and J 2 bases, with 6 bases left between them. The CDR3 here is CASSRENTGELFF. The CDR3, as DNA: TGTGCCAGCAGCCGGGAAAACACCGGGGAGCTGTTTTTT.

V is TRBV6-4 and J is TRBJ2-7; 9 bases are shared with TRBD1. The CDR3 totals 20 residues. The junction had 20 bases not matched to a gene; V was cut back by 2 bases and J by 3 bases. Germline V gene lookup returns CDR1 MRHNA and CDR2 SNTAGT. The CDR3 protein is CASSDQRQGVGSGILYEQYF. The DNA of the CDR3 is TGTGCCAGCAGTGACCAGAGACAGGGGGTGGGTAGCGGCATCCTCTACGAGCAGTACTTC.

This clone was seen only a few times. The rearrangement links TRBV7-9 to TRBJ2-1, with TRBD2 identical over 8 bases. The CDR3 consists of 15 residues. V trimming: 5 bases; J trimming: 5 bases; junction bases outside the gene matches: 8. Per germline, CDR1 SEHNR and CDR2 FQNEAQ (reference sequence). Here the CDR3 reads CASSLPERGHNEQFF. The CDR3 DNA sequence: TGTGCCAGCAGCCTTCCGGAGCGGGGGCACAATGAGCAGTTCTTC.

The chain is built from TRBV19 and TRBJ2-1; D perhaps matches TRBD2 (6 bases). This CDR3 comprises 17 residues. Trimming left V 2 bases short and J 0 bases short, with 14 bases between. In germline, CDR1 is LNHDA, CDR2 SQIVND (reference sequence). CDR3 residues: CASSISPSVSSYNEQFF. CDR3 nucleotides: TGTGCCAGTAGTATAAGCCCTAGCGTGAGCTCCTACAATGAGCAGTTCTTC.

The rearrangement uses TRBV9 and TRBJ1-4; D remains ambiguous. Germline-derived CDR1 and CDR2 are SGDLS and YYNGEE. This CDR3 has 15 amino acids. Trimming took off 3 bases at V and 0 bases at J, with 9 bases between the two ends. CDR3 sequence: CASSEGGATNEKLFF. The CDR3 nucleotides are TGTGCCAGCAGCGAGGGTGGCGCAACTAATGAAAAACTGTTTTTT.

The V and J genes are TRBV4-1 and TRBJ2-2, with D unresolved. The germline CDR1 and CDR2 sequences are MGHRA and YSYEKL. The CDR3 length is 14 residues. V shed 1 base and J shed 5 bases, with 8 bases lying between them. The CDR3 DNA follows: TGCGCCAGCAGCCAAGGATGGGGAACCGGGGAGCTGTTTTTT. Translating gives CASSQGWGTGELFF.

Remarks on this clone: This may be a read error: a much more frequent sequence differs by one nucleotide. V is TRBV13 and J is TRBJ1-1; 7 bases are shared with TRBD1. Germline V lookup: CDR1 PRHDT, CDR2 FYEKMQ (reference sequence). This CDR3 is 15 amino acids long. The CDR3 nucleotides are TGTGCCAGCAGCGTAGGGGGAGGGGGCGGCACTGAAGCTTTCTTT. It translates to CASSVGGGGGTEAFF.

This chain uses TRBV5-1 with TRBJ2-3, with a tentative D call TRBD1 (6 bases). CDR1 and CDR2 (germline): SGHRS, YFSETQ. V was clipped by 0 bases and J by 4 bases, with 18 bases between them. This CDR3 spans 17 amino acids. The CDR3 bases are TGCGCCAGCAGCTTGGGGGTCAGGGGCAACGTCGCAGATACGCAGTATTTT. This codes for CASSLGVRGNVADTQYF.

The CDR3: CASSQVSGGPSLNEQFF. CDR3 in DNA: TGCGCCAGCAGCCAAGTATCGGGAGGGCCAAGTCTTAATGAGCAGTTCTTC. The chain uses TRBV4-1 and TRBJ2-1, with TRBD2 matching 8 bases. Germline trimming cut 1 base from V and 7 bases from J; bases unmatched to any gene: 12. The CDR3 is 17 residues long. Germline loops: CDR1 MGHRA, CDR2 YSYEKL.

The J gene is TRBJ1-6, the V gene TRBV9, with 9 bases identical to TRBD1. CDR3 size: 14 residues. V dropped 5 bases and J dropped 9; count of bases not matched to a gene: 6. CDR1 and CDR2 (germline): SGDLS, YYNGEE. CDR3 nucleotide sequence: TGTGCCAGCAGTGAGGGGGACAGGGTTTCACCCCTCCACTTT. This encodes CASSEGDRVSPLHF.

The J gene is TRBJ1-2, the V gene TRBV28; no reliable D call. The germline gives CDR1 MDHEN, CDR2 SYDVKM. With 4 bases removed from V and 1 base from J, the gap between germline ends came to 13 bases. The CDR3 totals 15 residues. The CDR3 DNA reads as TGTGCCAGCAGTTACAGAGGGATCCTTAACTATGGCTACACCTTC. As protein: CASSYRGILNYGYTF.

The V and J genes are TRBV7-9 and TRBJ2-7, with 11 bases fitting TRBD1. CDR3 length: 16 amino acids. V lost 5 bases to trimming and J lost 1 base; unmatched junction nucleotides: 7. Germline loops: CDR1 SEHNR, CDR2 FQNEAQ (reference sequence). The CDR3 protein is CASSETGTGGSYEQYF. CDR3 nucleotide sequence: TGTGCCAGCAGCGAAACCGGGACAGGGGGGTCCTACGAGCAGTACTTC.

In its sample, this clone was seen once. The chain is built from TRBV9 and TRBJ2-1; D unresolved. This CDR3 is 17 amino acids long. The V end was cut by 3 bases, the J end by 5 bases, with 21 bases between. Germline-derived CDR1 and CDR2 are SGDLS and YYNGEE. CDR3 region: CASSDKVSSPQDNEQFF. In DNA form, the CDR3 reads TGTGCCAGCAGCGACAAAGTTAGCTCGCCACAAGACAATGAGCAGTTCTTC. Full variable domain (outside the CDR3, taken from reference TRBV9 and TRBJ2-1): DSGVTQTPKHLITATGQRVTLRCSPRSGDLSVYWYQQSLDQGLQFLIQYYNGEERAKGNILERFSAQQFPDLHSELNLSSLELGDSALYFCASSDKVSSPQDNEQFFGPGTRLTVL.

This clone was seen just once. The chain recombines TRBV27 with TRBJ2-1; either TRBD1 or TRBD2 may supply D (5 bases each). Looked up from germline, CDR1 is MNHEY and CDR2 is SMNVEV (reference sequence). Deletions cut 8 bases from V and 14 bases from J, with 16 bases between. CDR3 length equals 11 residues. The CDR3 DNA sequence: TGTGCCAGCCGGACCGGGGTACAGGAGTTCTTC. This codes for CASRTGVQEFF.

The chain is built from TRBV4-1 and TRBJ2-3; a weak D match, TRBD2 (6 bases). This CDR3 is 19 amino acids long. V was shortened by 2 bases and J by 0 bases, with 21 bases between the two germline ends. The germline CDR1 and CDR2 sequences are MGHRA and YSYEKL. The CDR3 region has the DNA TGCGCCAGCAGCCAAAAATTGGCGGGACTCTCAAAAAGCACAGATACGCAGTATTTT. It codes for CASSQKLAGLSKSTDTQYF.

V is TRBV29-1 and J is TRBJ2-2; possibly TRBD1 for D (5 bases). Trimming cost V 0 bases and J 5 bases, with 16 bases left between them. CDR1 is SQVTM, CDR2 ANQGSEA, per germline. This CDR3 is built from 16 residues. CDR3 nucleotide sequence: TGCAGCGTTGAAGATGCCGCCAGGGCCCAAACCGGGGAGCTGTTTTTT. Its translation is CSVEDAARAQTGELFF.

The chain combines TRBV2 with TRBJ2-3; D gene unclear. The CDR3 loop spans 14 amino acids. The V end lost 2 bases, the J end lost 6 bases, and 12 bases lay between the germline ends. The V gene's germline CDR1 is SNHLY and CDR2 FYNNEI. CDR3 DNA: TGTGCCAGCAGTGAAATGGGTCCCCAGGATACGCAGTATTTT. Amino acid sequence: CASSEMGPQDTQYF.

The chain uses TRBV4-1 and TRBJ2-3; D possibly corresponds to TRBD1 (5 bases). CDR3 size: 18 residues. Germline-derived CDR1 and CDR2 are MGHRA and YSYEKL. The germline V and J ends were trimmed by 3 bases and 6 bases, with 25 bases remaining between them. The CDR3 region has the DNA TGCGCCAGCAGCCAGTTGTTTTCCCTGGACACCCTCCGGGATACGCAGTATTTT. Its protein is CASSQLFSLDTLRDTQYF.

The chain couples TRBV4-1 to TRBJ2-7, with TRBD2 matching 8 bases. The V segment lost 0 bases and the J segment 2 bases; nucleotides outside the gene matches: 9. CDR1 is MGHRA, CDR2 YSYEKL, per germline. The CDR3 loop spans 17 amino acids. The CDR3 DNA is TGCGCCAGCAGCCAAGAGCTCAGAGCGGGGGCCGCCTACGAGCAGTACTTC. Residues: CASSQELRAGAAYEQYF.

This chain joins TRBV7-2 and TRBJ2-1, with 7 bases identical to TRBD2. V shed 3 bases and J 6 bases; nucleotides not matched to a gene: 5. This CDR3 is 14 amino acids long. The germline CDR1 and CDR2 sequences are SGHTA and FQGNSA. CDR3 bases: TGTGCCAGCAGCTTGGGCGGGAGAGGCAATGAGCAGTTCTTC. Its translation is CASSLGGRGNEQFF.

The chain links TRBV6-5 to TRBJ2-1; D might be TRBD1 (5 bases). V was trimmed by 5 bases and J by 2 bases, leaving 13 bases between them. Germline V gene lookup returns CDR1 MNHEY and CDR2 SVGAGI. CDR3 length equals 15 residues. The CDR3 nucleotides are TGTGCCAGCAGTCCCAAACTGGGGCCCTACAATGAGCAGTTCTTC. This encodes CASSPKLGPYNEQFF.

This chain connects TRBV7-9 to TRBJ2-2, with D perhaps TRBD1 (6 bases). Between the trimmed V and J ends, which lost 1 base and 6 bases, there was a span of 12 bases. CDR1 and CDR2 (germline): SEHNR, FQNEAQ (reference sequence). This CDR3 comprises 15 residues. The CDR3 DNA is TGTGCCAGCAGCTTAGTACAGGGCGGTGCCGGGGAGCTGTTTTTT. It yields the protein CASSLVQGGAGELFF. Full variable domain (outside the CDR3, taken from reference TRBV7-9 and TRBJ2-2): DTGVSQNPRHKITKRGQNVTFRCDPISEHNRLYWYRQTLGQGPEFLTYFQNEAQLEKSRLLSDRFSAERPKGSFSTLEIQRTEQGDSAMYLCASSLVQGGAGELFFGEGSRLTVL.

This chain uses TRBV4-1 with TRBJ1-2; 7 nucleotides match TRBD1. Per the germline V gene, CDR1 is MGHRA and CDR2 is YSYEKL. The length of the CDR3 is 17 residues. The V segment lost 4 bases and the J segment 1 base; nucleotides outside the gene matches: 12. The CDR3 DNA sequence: TGCGCCAGCAGCCCGAGGGTTAGGGACAGCCTTAACTATGGCTACACCTTC. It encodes CASSPRVRDSLNYGYTF.

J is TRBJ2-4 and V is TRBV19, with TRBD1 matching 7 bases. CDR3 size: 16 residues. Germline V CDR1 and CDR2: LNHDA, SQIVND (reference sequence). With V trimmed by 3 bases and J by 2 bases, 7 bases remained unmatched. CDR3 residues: CASSIDRAPSKNIQYF. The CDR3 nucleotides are TGTGCCAGTAGTATTGACAGGGCGCCGTCCAAAAACATTCAGTACTTC.

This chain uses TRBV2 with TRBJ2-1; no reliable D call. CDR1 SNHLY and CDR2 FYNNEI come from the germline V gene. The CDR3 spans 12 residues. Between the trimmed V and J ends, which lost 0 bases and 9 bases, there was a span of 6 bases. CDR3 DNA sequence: TGTGCCAGCAGTGAAGCTCGCCCTGAGCAGTTCTTC. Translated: CASSEARPEQFF.

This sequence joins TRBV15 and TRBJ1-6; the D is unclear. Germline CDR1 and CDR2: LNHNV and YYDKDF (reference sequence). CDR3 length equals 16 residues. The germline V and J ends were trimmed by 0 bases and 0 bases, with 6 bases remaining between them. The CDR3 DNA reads TGTGCCACCAGCAGAGAACTTAGCTCCTATAATTCACCCCTCCACTTT. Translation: CATSRELSSYNSPLHF.